Shown below are 25 T cell receptor beta chains from a single sample sequenced in a study of cytomegalovirus exposure and HLA in healthy donors (dated by TCRdb to about 2017). Receptor libraries were prepared by the immunoSEQ multiplex PCR assay. The multiplex PCR relied on a mix of 60 forward primers for TCR Vbeta segments and 13 reverse primers for TCR Jbeta segments. Sourced from immuneACCESS, this table was stored by TCRdb with only in-frame sequences that have V and J called. A share of the clones is absent; for the studies checked, an unresolved V gene accounts for under half, and the remainder has no known explanation. In all, the sample holds under 150,000 clones, and around a tenth of those were seen once. The ten largest make up roughly 3.1% of the sample. Sequenced sample: PBMCs. These receptors were taken from a man aged 25-40 years in good health and CMV-seronegative.

The chain carries TRBV30 and TRBJ1-5; possibly TRBD1 for D (5 bases). There are 13 residues in the CDR3. V lost 3 bases to trimming and J lost 6 bases, with 12 bases between them. CDR1 and CDR2 from the germline V gene are GTSNPN and SVGIG (reference sequence). Written as DNA, the CDR3 is TGTGCCTGGAGGGGGCTCCCCGGTCAGCCCCAGCATTTT. Its protein is CAWRGLPGQPQHF.

This clone has a handful of counts. The chain joins TRBV5-1 to TRBJ2-7, with 9 nucleotides matching TRBD1. Germline CDR1 is SGHRS and CDR2 is YFSETQ. Trimming removed 3 bases from V and 6 bases from J; junction bases left unmatched: 7. The CDR3 consists of 14 residues. The CDR3 region is CASSSRQGVREQYF. In DNA form, the CDR3 reads TGCGCCAGCAGCTCGCGACAGGGGGTCCGCGAGCAGTACTTC.

This chain links TRBV7-2 with TRBJ2-7; D unclear. CDR3 length: 12 residues. Trimming took 5 bases from V and 0 from J, leaving 5 bases between them. Germline loops: CDR1 SGHTA, CDR2 FQGNSA. CDR3 bases: TGTGCCAGCAGCCCGTTCTCCTACGAGCAGTACTTC. Its translation: CASSPFSYEQYF.

V gene TRBV18 combines with J gene TRBJ2-7; a weak D match, TRBD2 (5 bases). The CDR3 runs 13 residues. Deletions cut 3 bases from V and 4 bases from J, with 10 bases between. CDR1 is KGHSH, CDR2 LQKENI, per germline. CDR3 sequence reads: CASSPVGAYEQYF. Here the CDR3 DNA reads TGTGCCAGCTCACCGGTGGGAGCTTACGAGCAGTACTTC. Full variable domain (outside the CDR3, taken from reference TRBV18 and TRBJ2-7): NAGVMQNPRHLVRRRGQEARLRCSPMKGHSHVYWYRQLPEEGLKFMVYLQKENIIDESGMPKERFSAEFPKEGPSILRIQQVVRGDSAAYFCASSPVGAYEQYFGPGTRLTVT.

This clone has only a few counts. This chain connects TRBV12-5 to TRBJ1-4; D is perhaps TRBD1 (5 bases). The V and J ends lost 4 bases and 11 bases respectively, with 20 bases between them. Germline V gene lookup returns CDR1 LGHNT and CDR2 FRNRAP. This CDR3 is 15 amino acids long. This CDR3 reads CASGSGEVRNGKLFF. CDR3 nucleotide sequence: TGTGCTAGTGGTTCGGGGGAGGTTCGTAATGGGAAACTGTTTTTT.

About this clone: This specimen includes other DNA sequences encoding the same CDR3. V gene TRBV30 combines with J gene TRBJ1-2; 9 bases map to TRBD1. There are 12 residues in the CDR3. Germline CDR1 reads GTSNPN; CDR2 reads SVGIG (reference sequence). After removal of 3 bases from V and 7 bases from J, the junction contained 3 bases not matched to a gene. The CDR3 nucleotides are TGTGCCTGGAGCACAGGGGGCGGTGGCTACACCTTC. As protein: CAWSTGGGGYTF. The full variable domain, its missing parts supplied by reference TRBV30 and TRBJ1-2, is SQTIHQWPATLVQPVGSPLSLECTVEGTSNPNLYWYRQAAGRGLQLLFYSVGIGQISSEVPQNLSASRPQDRQFILSSKKLLLSDSGFYLCAWSTGGGGYTFGSGTRLTVV.

This clone was seen more than once but under ten times. V usage is TRBV27 and J usage is TRBJ1-6; D not certain. The CDR3 has 15 residues. The germline gives CDR1 MNHEY, CDR2 SMNVEV (reference sequence). V lost 5 bases to trimming and J lost 3 bases, with 11 bases between them. CDR3 sequence reads: CASSLAALYNSPLHF. The CDR3 DNA follows: TGTGCCAGCAGTCTGGCGGCCCTCTATAATTCACCCCTCCACTTT.

This clone was detected a few times. The chain recombines TRBV6-6 with TRBJ1-1, with 8 bases aligning to TRBD1. This CDR3 comprises 13 residues. V lost 6 bases to trimming and J lost 3 bases; unmatched junction nucleotides: 3. Looked up from germline, CDR1 is MNHNY and CDR2 is SVGAGI (reference sequence). This CDR3 reads CASSETGDTEAFF. The CDR3 DNA is TGTGCCAGCAGCGAGACAGGGGACACTGAAGCTTTCTTT.

The gene calls are TRBV6-1 and TRBJ2-3; D unresolved. Deletions cut 2 bases from V and 5 bases from J, with 5 bases between. Germline V gives CDR1 MNHNS, CDR2 SASEGT. The CDR3 is 12 residues long. The CDR3 DNA follows: TGTGCCAGCAGTGAATATATAGATACGCAGTATTTT. Protein sequence: CASSEYIDTQYF.

This chain connects TRBV27 to TRBJ1-5, with 10 bases matching TRBD1. The CDR3 has 16 residues. Germline CDR1 MNHEY, CDR2 SMNVEV (reference sequence). Trimming at V came to 5 bases and at J to 2 bases, leaving 6 bases not matched to a gene. Written as DNA, the CDR3 is TGTGCCAGCAGTACGGGGACAGGGGCGGGCAATCAGCCCCAGCATTTT. It is translated as CASSTGTGAGNQPQHF.

The rearrangement links TRBV19 to TRBJ1-5; a weak D match, TRBD1 (6 bases). The CDR3 is 16 residues long. Trimming left V 4 bases short and J 0 bases short, with 13 bases between. CDR1 is LNHDA and CDR2 is SQIVND in the germline V gene (reference sequence). The CDR3 loop is CASSRGEGVSNQPQHF. CDR3 in DNA: TGTGCCAGTAGTAGGGGTGAGGGGGTTAGCAATCAGCCCCAGCATTTT.

This clone was found a few times. V and J are TRBV19 and TRBJ1-5; 7 bases map to TRBD1. Germline CDR1 LNHDA, CDR2 SQIVND (reference sequence). The CDR3 runs to 14 residues. Trimming at V came to 6 bases and at J to 6 bases, leaving 8 bases not matched to a gene. The CDR3 protein is CASSHRQGTQPQHF. CDR3 nucleotide sequence: TGTGCCAGTAGCCACCGACAGGGAACTCAGCCCCAGCATTTT. The whole variable domain, remainder taken from reference TRBV19 and TRBJ1-5, is DGGITQSPKYLFRKEGQNVTLSCEQNLNHDAMYWYRQDPGQGLRLIYYSQIVNDFQKGDIAEGYSVSREKKESFPLTVTSAQKNPTAFYLCASSHRQGTQPQHFGDGTRLSIL.

This clone has a handful of counts. The chain recombines TRBV30 with TRBJ1-1; tentatively, D is TRBD1 (6 bases). This CDR3 contains 13 residues. V lost 3 bases and J lost 4, with 12 bases in between. Looked up from germline, CDR1 is GTSNPN and CDR2 is SVGIG (reference sequence). The CDR3 DNA reads TGTGCCTGGAGCTTAAACAGGGCCACTGAAGCTTTCTTT. Its protein product is CAWSLNRATEAFF.

The gene calls are TRBV30 and TRBJ1-6, with a weak D call TRBD1 (5 bases). This CDR3 comprises 14 residues. Germline V gene lookup returns CDR1 GTSNPN and CDR2 SVGIG (reference sequence). V was pared by 3 bases and J by 3 bases, with 9 bases between. CDR3 bases: TGTGCCTGGAGCCAGGGAAACTATAATTCACCCCTCCACTTT. This sequence encodes CAWSQGNYNSPLHF.

J is TRBJ2-5 and V is TRBV12-5; 7 nucleotides match TRBD2. V shed 5 bases and J 4 bases; nucleotides not matched to a gene: 4. Germline V gene lookup returns CDR1 LGHNT and CDR2 FRNRAP. The CDR3 is made up of 13 amino acids. The CDR3 sequence: CASGPRGGETQYF. CDR3 DNA sequence: TGTGCTAGTGGTCCCCGCGGGGGAGAGACCCAGTACTTC.

The J gene is TRBJ2-3, the V gene TRBV6-5; the D gene is possibly TRBD1 (5 bases). Trimming cost V 2 bases and J 2 bases, with 8 bases left between them. CDR3 length: 14 residues. Germline loops: CDR1 MNHEY, CDR2 SVGAGI. CDR3 coding DNA: TGTGCCAGCAGTTACAGGACAATCACAGATACGCAGTATTTT. It translates to CASSYRTITDTQYF.

This clone was observed a few times. The chain has TRBV27 and TRBJ1-1, with 9 bases identical to TRBD1. The V gene's germline CDR1 is MNHEY and CDR2 SMNVEV (reference sequence). CDR3 length: 14 residues. J gave up 4 bases and V 6 bases, and 6 bases lay outside the gene matches. Here the CDR3 reads CASREQGAATEAFF. In nucleotides, the CDR3 is TGTGCCAGCAGAGAACAGGGGGCGGCCACTGAAGCTTTCTTT.

This clone was counted a few times. V and J are TRBV5-1 and TRBJ2-5; 16 bases line up with TRBD2. Looked up from germline, CDR1 is SGHRS and CDR2 is YFSETQ. Trimming at V came to 4 bases and at J to 5 bases, leaving 5 bases not matched to a gene. This CDR3 spans 16 amino acids. Written as DNA, the CDR3 is TGCGCCAGCAGCGGGACTAGCGGGAGGGCCGGGGAGACCCAGTACTTC. It codes for CASSGTSGRAGETQYF. The whole variable domain, filled in from reference TRBV5-1 and TRBJ2-5, reads KAGVTQTPRYLIKTRGQQVTLSCSPISGHRSVSWYQQTPGQGLQFLFEYFSETQRNKGNFPGRFSGRQFSNSRSEMNVSTLELGDSALYLCASSGTSGRAGETQYFGPGTRLLVL.

The CDR3 loop reads CASSFRDSPHGDFTDTQYF. The CDR3 nucleotides read TGTGCCAGCAGTTTTAGGGACAGCCCCCATGGGGACTTCACAGATACGCAGTATTTT. This chain connects TRBV28 to TRBJ2-3, with D possibly TRBD1 on 7 matching bases. Trimming cost V 3 bases and J 2 bases, with 24 bases left between them. The CDR3 totals 19 residues. Germline V CDR1 and CDR2: MDHEN, SYDVKM.

This clone occurred a few times. The J gene is TRBJ2-4, the V gene TRBV12-5; perhaps TRBD2 as D (8 bases). V lost 8 bases, J lost 7 bases, and 15 bases lay in between. Germline-derived CDR1 and CDR2 are LGHNT and FRNRAP. This CDR3 contains 13 residues. The CDR3 nucleotides are TGTGCTAGTTCGGGAGGGGGCAGTAACATTCAGTACTTC. Translated: CASSGGGSNIQYF.

The table lists this clone with a few counts. The chain joins TRBV30 to TRBJ2-2; TRBD2 agrees at 14 bases. The CDR3 contains 18 residues. Losses at the gene ends were 1 base for V and 4 bases for J; bases not matched to a gene: 8. Germline V gene sequence: CDR1 GTSNPN, CDR2 SVGIG (reference sequence). This CDR3 is CAWSASRTSGRITGELFF. The CDR3 region has the DNA TGTGCCTGGAGTGCCTCCCGGACTAGCGGGAGGATCACCGGGGAGCTGTTTTTT. Supplemented by reference TRBV30 and TRBJ2-2, the full variable domain reads SQTIHQWPATLVQPVGSPLSLECTVEGTSNPNLYWYRQAAGRGLQLLFYSVGIGQISSEVPQNLSASRPQDRQFILSSKKLLLSDSGFYLCAWSASRTSGRITGELFFGEGSRLTVL.

This clone appeared a few times. J is TRBJ1-2 and V is TRBV16; 8 bases agree with TRBD1. The CDR3 is 16 amino acids. The germline CDR1 and CDR2 sequences are KGHSY and FQNENV. V lost 3 bases, J lost 4 bases, and 10 bases stayed unmatched. The CDR3 DNA reads TGTGCCAGCAGCCATGCGGGACAGGCGTCTCGCTATGGCTACACCTTC. Translation gives CASSHAGQASRYGYTF.

This clone was observed a few times. V is TRBV28 and J is TRBJ2-7; the D gene is possibly TRBD2 (5 bases). In germline, CDR1 is MDHEN, CDR2 SYDVKM. Trimming left V 7 bases short and J 4 bases short, with 11 bases between. CDR3 length equals 12 residues. The CDR3, as DNA: TGTGCCAGCACCCTTGGGAGTTACGAGCAGTACTTC. It encodes CASTLGSYEQYF.

The rearrangement links TRBV6-1 to TRBJ1-2, with D possibly TRBD1 on 6 matching bases. The V end lost 4 bases, the J end lost 2 bases, and 8 bases lay between the germline ends. CDR1 MNHNS and CDR2 SASEGT come from the germline V gene. The CDR3 totals 13 residues. For the CDR3, the DNA is TGTGCCAGCAGTGCACAGGGCAACTATGGCTACACCTTC. It codes for CASSAQGNYGYTF.

This clone occurred a few times. The chain carries TRBV5-4 and TRBJ1-2; D remains unclear. The germline gives CDR1 SGHNT, CDR2 YYREEE (reference sequence). The CDR3 covers 13 residues. V was trimmed by 1 base and J by 7 bases, leaving 11 bases between them. The CDR3 protein is CASSLFGVSGYTF. The DNA for the CDR3 is TGTGCCAGCAGCTTGTTCGGGGTCTCTGGCTACACCTTC.